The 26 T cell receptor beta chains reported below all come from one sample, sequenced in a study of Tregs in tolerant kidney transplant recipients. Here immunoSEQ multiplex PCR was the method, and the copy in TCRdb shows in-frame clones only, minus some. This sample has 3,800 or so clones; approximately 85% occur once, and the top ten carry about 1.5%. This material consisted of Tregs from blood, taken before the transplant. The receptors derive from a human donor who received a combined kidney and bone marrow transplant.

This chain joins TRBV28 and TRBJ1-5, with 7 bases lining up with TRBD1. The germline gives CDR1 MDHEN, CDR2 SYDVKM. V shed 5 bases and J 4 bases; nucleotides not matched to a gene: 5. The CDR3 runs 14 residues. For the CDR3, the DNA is TGTGCCAGCAGTCAGAGGGGGCCGAATCAGCCCCAGCATTTT. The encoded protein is CASSQRGPNQPQHF. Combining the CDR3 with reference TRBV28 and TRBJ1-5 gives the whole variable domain DVKVTQSSRYLVKRTGEKVFLECVQDMDHENMFWYRQDPGLGLRLIYFSYDVKMKEKGDIPEGYSVSREKKERFSLILESASTNQTSMYLCASSQRGPNQPQHFGDGTRLSIL.

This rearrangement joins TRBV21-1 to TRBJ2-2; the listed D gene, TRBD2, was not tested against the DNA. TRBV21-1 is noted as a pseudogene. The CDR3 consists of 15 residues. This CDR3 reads CASPPLASLTGELFF. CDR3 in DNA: TGTGCCAGCCCGCCTCTAGCGAGCCTCACCGGGGAGCTGTTTTTT.

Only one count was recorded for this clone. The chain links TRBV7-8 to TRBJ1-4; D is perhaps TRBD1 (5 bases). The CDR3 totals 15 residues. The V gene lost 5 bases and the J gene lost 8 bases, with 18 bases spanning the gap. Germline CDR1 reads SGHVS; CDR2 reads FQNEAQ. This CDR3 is CASSPGGNLGEKLFF. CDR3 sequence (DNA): TGTGCCAGCAGCCCGGGGGGTAACCTTGGGGAAAAACTGTTTTTT. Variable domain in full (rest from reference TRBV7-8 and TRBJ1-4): GAGVSQSPRYKVAKRGQDVALRCDPISGHVSLFWYQQALGQGPEFLTYFQNEAQLDKSGLPSDRFFAERPEGSVSTLKIQRTQQEDSAVYLCASSPGGNLGEKLFFGSGTQLSVL.

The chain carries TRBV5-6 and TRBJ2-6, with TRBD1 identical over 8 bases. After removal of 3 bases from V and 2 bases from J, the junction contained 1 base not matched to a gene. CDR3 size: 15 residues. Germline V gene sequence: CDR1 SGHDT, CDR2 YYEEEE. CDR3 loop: CASSSDRAGANVLTF. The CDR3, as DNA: TGTGCCAGCAGCTCGGACAGGGCTGGGGCCAACGTCCTGACTTTC.

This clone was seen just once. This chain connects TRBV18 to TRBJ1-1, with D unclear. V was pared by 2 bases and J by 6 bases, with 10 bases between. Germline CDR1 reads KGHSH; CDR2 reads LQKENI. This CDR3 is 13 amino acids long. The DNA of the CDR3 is TGTGCCAGCTCACCAAACCCTTCAGCTGAAGCTTTCTTT. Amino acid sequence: CASSPNPSAEAFF.

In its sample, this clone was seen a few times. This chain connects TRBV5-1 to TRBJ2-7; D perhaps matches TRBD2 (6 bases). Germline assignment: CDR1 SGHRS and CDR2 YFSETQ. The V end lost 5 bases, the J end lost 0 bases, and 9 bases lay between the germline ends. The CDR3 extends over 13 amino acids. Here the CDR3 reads CASREGNSYEQYF. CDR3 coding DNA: TGCGCCAGCAGGGAGGGGAACTCCTACGAGCAGTACTTC.

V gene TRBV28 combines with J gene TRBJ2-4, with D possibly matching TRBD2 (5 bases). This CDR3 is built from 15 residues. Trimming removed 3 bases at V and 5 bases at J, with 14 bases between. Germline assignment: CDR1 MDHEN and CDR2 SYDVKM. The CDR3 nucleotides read TGTGCCAGCAGTTTCTCCCCCCCCGGGGAAAACATTCAGTACTTC. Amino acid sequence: CASSFSPPGENIQYF.

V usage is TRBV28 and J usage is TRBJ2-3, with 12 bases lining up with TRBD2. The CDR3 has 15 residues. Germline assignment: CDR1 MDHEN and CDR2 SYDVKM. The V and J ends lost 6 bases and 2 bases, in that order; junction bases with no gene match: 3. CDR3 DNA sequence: TGTGCCAGCAGCCTAGCGGGAGGGCCCACAGATACGCAGTATTTT. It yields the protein CASSLAGGPTDTQYF. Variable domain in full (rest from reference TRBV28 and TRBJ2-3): DVKVTQSSRYLVKRTGEKVFLECVQDMDHENMFWYRQDPGLGLRLIYFSYDVKMKEKGDIPEGYSVSREKKERFSLILESASTNQTSMYLCASSLAGGPTDTQYFGPGTRLTVL.

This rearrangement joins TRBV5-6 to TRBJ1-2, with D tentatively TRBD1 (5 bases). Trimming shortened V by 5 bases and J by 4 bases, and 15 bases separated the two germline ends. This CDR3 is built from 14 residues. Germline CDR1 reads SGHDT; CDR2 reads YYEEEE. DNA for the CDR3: TGTGCCAGCAGTAAAGAAGGGGCCCGCTATGGCTACACCTTC. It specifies CASSKEGARYGYTF. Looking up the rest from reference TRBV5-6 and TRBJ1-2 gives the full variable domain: DAGVTQSPTHLIKTRGQQVTLRCSPKSGHDTVSWYQQALGQGPQFIFQYYEEEERQRGNFPDRFSGHQFPNYSSELNVNALLLGDSALYLCASSKEGARYGYTFGSGTRLTVV.

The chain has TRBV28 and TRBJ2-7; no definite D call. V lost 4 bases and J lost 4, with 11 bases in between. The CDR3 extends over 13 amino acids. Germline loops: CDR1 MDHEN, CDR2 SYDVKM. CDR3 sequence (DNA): TGTGCCAGCAGTTCCCTTAACAGATACGAGCAGTACTTC. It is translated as CASSSLNRYEQYF. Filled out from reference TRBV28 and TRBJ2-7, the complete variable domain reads DVKVTQSSRYLVKRTGEKVFLECVQDMDHENMFWYRQDPGLGLRLIYFSYDVKMKEKGDIPEGYSVSREKKERFSLILESASTNQTSMYLCASSSLNRYEQYFGPGTRLTVT.

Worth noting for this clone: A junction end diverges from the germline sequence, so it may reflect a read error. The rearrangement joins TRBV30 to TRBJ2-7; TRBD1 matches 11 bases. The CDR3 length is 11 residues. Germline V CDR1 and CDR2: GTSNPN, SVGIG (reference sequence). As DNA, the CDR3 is TGTGCCTGGAAACGGACAGGGGGCGCGAACTTC. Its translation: CAWKRTGGANF.

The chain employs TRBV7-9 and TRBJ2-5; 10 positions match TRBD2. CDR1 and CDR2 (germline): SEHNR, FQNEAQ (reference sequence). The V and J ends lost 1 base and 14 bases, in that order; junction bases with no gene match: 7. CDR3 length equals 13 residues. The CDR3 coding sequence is TGTGCCAGCAGCTTAGATGGACTAGCGGACACCTACTTC. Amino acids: CASSLDGLADTYF.

The CDR3 coding sequence is TGTGCCAGCAGTGACAGTGCGGGACCATCCACAGATACGCAGTATTTT. Translating it yields CASSDSAGPSTDTQYF. V is TRBV6-4 and J is TRBJ2-3, with a weak D call TRBD2 (6 bases). CDR1 is MRHNA, CDR2 SNTAGT, per germline. The V end lost 2 bases, the J end lost 2 bases, and 14 bases lay between the germline ends. This CDR3 is 16 amino acids long.

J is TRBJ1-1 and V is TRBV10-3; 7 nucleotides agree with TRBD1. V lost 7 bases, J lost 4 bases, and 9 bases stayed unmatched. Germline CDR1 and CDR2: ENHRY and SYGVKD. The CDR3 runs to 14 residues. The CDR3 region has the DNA TGTGCCATCAATGCGCAGGGGGGAGGCACTGAAGCTTTCTTT. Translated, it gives CAINAQGGGTEAFF.

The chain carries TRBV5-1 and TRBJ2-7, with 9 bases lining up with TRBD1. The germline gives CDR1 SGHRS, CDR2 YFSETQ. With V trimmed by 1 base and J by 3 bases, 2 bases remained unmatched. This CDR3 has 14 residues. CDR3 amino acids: CASSLTGGIYEQYF. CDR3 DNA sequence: TGCGCCAGCAGCTTGACAGGGGGCATCTACGAGCAGTACTTC.

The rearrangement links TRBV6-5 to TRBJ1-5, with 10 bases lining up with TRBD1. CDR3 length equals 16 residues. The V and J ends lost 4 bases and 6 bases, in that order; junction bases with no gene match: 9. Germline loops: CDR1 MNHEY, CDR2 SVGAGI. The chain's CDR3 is CASSSLGTGEGQPQHF. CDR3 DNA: TGTGCCAGCAGTTCCCTCGGGACAGGGGAGGGTCAGCCCCAGCATTTT.

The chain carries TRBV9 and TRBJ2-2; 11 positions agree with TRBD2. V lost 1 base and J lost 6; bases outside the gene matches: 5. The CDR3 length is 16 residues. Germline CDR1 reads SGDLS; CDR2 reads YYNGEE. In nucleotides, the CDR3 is TGTGCCAGCAGCGTATCTAGCGGGGGGTTTGCCGGGGAGCTGTTTTTT. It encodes CASSVSSGGFAGELFF.

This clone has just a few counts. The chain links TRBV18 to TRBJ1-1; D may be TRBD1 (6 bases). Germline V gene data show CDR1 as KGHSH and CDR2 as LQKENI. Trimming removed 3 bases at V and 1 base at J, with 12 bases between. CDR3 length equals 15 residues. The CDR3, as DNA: TGTGCCAGCTCACCCTTACCGGGACAGAACACTGAAGCTTTCTTT. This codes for CASSPLPGQNTEAFF.

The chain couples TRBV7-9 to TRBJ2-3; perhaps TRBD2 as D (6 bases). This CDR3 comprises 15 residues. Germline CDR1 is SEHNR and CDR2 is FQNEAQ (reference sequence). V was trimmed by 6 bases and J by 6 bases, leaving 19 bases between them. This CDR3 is CASRDGGPGRDTQYF. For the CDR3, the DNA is TGTGCCAGCAGGGACGGGGGTCCTGGTAGGGATACGCAGTATTTT.

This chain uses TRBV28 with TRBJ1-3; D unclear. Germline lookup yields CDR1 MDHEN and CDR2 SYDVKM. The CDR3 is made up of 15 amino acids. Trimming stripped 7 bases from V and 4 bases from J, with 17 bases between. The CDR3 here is CASTRGGLEGNTIYF. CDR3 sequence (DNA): TGTGCCAGCACCCGGGGAGGATTGGAAGGAAACACCATATATTTT.

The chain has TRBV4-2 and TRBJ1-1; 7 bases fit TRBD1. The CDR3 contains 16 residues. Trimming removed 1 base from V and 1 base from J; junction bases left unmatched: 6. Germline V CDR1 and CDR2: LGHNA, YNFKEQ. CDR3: CASSQAGQAQNTEAFF. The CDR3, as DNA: TGTGCCAGCAGCCAAGCCGGACAGGCTCAGAACACTGAAGCTTTCTTT.

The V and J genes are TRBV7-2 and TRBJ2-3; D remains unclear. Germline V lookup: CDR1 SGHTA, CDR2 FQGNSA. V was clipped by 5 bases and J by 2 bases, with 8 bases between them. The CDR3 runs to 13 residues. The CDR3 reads CASSLGATDTQYF. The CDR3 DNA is TGTGCCAGCAGCCTCGGAGCCACAGATACGCAGTATTTT.

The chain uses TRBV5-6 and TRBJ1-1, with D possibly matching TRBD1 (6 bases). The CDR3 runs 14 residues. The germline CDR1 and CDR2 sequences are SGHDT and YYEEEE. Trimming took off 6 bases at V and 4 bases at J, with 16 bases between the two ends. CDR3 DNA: TGTGCCAGCAACCTCCGGGGAGGGGGCACTGAAGCTTTCTTT. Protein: CASNLRGGGTEAFF.

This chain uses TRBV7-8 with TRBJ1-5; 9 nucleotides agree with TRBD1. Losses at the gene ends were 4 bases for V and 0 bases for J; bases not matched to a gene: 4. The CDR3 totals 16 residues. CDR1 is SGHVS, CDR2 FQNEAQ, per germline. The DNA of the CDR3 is TGTGCCAGCAGCTCCACGACAGGGGGTAGCAATCAGCCCCAGCATTTT. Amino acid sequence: CASSSTTGGSNQPQHF. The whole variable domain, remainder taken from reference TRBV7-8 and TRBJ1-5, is GAGVSQSPRYKVAKRGQDVALRCDPISGHVSLFWYQQALGQGPEFLTYFQNEAQLDKSGLPSDRFFAERPEGSVSTLKIQRTQQEDSAVYLCASSSTTGGSNQPQHFGDGTRLSIL.

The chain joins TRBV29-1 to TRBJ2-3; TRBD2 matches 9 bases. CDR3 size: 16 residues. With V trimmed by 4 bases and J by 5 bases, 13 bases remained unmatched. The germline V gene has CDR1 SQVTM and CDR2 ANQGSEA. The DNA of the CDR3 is TGCAGCGTTGTCCCCCGGGTAGCGGGAGATAAAGATACGCAGTATTTT. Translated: CSVVPRVAGDKDTQYF.

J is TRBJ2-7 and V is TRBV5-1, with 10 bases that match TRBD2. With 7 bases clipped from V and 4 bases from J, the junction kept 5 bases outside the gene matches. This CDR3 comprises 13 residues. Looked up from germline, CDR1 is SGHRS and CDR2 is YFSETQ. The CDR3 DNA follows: TGCGCCAGCTCTAGCGGGAGTTTTTACGAGCAGTACTTC. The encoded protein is CASSSGSFYEQYF.